This T cell receptor (beta chain) was observed in a study of beta chain features in type 1 diabetes. Findings and limits, study-wide: Within the patient group, naive, central memory and Treg TCRB repertoires appeared more similar to each other than within healthy donors. Type 1 diabetes patients had TCRB CDR3s that were shorter (moderately but significantly so) in all four CD4+ subsets.

Concerning this clone: The target antigen is unknown.

Sequenced material consisted of expressed TCRB transcripts (all of the isolated RNA was reverse transcribed). Assay: immunoSEQ multiplex PCR; the TCRdb copy retains only in-frame clones and omits some. There are tens of thousands of clones in the sample; approximately 70% occur only once, and about 2.1% lies in the top ten. Purity exceeded 95% in all sorted populations. CDR1 is MNHNY and CDR2 is SVGAGI in the germline V gene (reference sequence). The CDR3 is 16 amino acids. V shed 5 bases, J shed 5 bases, and the junction held 7 bases outside the gene matches. Material: Tregs from blood. The chain is built from TRBV6-6 and TRBJ1-4; 11 bases match TRBD1. This TCR was recovered from a woman aged 18 to 35 with type 1 diabetes. The CDR3 DNA reads TGTGCCAGCAGTACCGGGACAGGGGGGCTGAATGAAAAACTGTTTTTT. Translated, it gives CASSTGTGGLNEKLFF.